This TCR beta chain was obtained from a study of cytomegalovirus exposure and HLA in healthy donors. General observations from the study: Presence/absence analyses assumed roughly uniform sequencing depth across donors. The study put 160 or so TCR beta chains on its list as cytomegalovirus-associated.

PCR amplification relied on 60 Vbeta primers (plus 13 Jbeta primers). Some clones are missing from TCRdb's copy, which holds only in-frame ones; the method was immunoSEQ multiplex PCR. The data hold fewer than 90,000 clones, with around 74% observed a single time. Comment on this clone: The antigen remains unidentified.

This CDR3 has 18 amino acids. J gave up 0 bases and V 2 bases, and 4 bases lay outside the gene matches. The germline CDR1 and CDR2 sequences are WNHNN and SYGVQD (reference sequence). Material for sequencing was PBMCs. The sequence came from a man aged 25 to 45 in good health and CMV-seropositive. This chain joins TRBV10-1 and TRBJ1-4; TRBD1 aligns across 12 bases. The CDR3 sequence: CASSERDRGPATNEKLFF. In DNA, the CDR3 is TGCGCCAGCAGTGAGAGGGACAGGGGGCCCGCAACTAATGAAAAACTGTTTTTT.